These 13 T cell receptor beta chains were all obtained from the same sample, sequenced in a study of human T cells and chemical hapten exposure. Indicated time point: pre-sensitization, week 0. Stated treatment: therapeutic diphenylcyclopropenone sensitization with weekly scalp DPC. TCRdb analysed the RACE reads with MiXCR anew, one entry per CDR3 protein. The sample contains over 30,000 distinct CDR3 sequences, about 7.6% of which appear only once. Source: whole blood, taken in connection with sensitization to the hapten diphenylcyclopropenone (DPC). These receptors came from a woman between 45 and 65 years old with alopecia areata. Some clones in this sample may be carry-over from other donors' samples.

This clonotype was counted between two and nine times. V usage is TRBV19 and J usage is TRBJ1-4; D gene uncertain. The germline gives CDR1 LNHDA, CDR2 SQIVND (reference sequence). CDR3 size: 15 residues. V lost 6 bases and J 8 bases, leaving 19 bases between the germline ends. This CDR3 reads CASSPGLLKGEKLFF. For the CDR3, the DNA is TGTGCCAGTAGCCCCGGACTCTTAAAAGGCGAAAAACTGTTTTTT.

The chain employs TRBV7-9 and TRBJ2-7; 9 positions match TRBD1. The CDR3 is made up of 19 amino acids. The germline CDR1 and CDR2 sequences are SEHNR and FQNEAQ (reference sequence). V lost 4 bases and J lost 2; bases outside the gene matches: 18. CDR3 bases: TGTGCCAGCAGCTACCCCTTTGGACAGGGGAAGATCGCTACCTACGAGCAGTACTTC. It yields the protein CASSYPFGQGKIATYEQYF.

This clonotype was counted at least ten times. This chain links TRBV29-1 with TRBJ2-7, with D possibly called TRBD1 or TRBD2 (5 bases each). V was clipped by 5 bases and J by 6 bases, with 17 bases between them. Germline V lookup: CDR1 SQVTM, CDR2 ANQGSEA. The CDR3 has 13 residues. The DNA for the CDR3 is TGCAGCGTTTCGAAGGGGAGCTTGGTCGAGCAGTACTTC. It specifies CSVSKGSLVEQYF.

This clonotype has more than one count but fewer than ten. The chain recombines TRBV11-2 with TRBJ2-5, with D perhaps matching TRBD2 (6 bases). Germline loops: CDR1 SGHAT, CDR2 FQNNGV. V lost 5 bases and J 2 bases, leaving 12 bases between the germline ends. This CDR3 contains 14 residues. CDR3 coding DNA: TGTGCCAGCAGCATCCAGCGGGCACAAGAGACCCAGTACTTC. It encodes CASSIQRAQETQYF.

This clonotype came up many times. The chain uses TRBV28 and TRBJ1-6; unclear D gene. Per germline, CDR1 MDHEN and CDR2 SYDVKM. Trimming shortened V by 10 bases and J by 0 bases, and 7 bases separated the two germline ends. The CDR3 has 13 residues. The CDR3 protein is CATTTSYNSPLHF. The CDR3 nucleotides are TGTGCCACCACGACCTCCTATAATTCACCCCTCCACTTT.

The rearrangement joins TRBV20-1 to TRBJ1-2; D remains ambiguous. Germline V gene sequence: CDR1 DFQATT, CDR2 SNEGSKA (reference sequence). The CDR3 contains 13 residues. V was trimmed by 0 bases and J by 8 bases, leaving 13 bases between them. The CDR3 region is CSARDERTLGYTF. CDR3 DNA sequence: TGCAGTGCTAGAGATGAGAGGACCTTGGGCTACACCTTC.

This clonotype was seen ten or more times. The chain joins TRBV6-1 to TRBJ2-6, with 12 bases lining up with TRBD2. After removal of 4 bases from V and 4 bases from J, the junction contained 5 bases not matched to a gene. Germline values: CDR1 MNHNS, CDR2 SASEGT. The CDR3 covers 17 residues. In nucleotides, the CDR3 is TGTGCCAGCAGTGCCCTAGCGGGAGGGTCCGGGGCCAACGTCCTGACTTTC. This sequence encodes CASSALAGGSGANVLTF.

This clonotype was picked up many times. The CDR3 here is CSARPTTGYNSPLHF. CDR3 DNA sequence: TGCAGTGCTAGACCAACCACGGGGTATAATTCACCCCTCCACTTT. This chain uses TRBV20-1 with TRBJ1-6; D is undetermined. V lost 2 bases and J lost 4, with 12 bases in between. The CDR3 runs 15 residues. Germline V lookup: CDR1 DFQATT, CDR2 SNEGSKA (reference sequence).

A note on this clonotype: The germline gene is not matched at one end of the junction; a read error may be the cause. V and J are TRBV2 and TRBJ2-5, with D maybe TRBD1 (5 bases). CDR1 and CDR2 (germline): SNHLY, FYNNEI. This CDR3 is 14 amino acids long. DNA of the CDR3: TGTACCAGCAGTGAAAGGCGGACACAAGAGACCCAGTACTTC. This encodes CTSSERRTQETQYF. Based on the CDR3 plus reference TRBV2 and TRBJ2-5, the full variable domain is EPEVTQTPSHQVTQMGQEVILRCVPISNHLYFYWYRQILGQKVEFLVSFYNNEISEKSEIFDDQFSVERPDGSNFTLKIRSTKLEDSAMYFCTSSERRTQETQYFGPGTRLLVL.

This clonotype appeared a few times. The chain joins TRBV20-1 to TRBJ2-5; TRBD2 aligns across 8 bases. CDR3 size: 15 residues. V dropped 3 bases and J dropped 2; count of bases not matched to a gene: 8. The germline CDR1 and CDR2 sequences are DFQATT and SNEGSKA (reference sequence). CDR3 region: CSARMAGGGQETQYF. In DNA form, the CDR3 reads TGCAGTGCTAGGATGGCGGGAGGCGGGCAAGAGACCCAGTACTTC.

This clonotype was found many times. This sequence joins TRBV4-1 and TRBJ2-3; D unclear. Looked up from germline, CDR1 is MGHRA and CDR2 is YSYEKL. The V end lost 0 bases, the J end lost 0 bases, and 19 bases lay between the germline ends. The CDR3 extends over 19 amino acids. CDR3 nucleotides: TGCGCCAGCAGCCAAGAGGGCGCGAGAGGAGCGTCTAGCACAGATACGCAGTATTTT. Encoded protein: CASSQEGARGASSTDTQYF.

The table lists this clonotype with many counts. The V and J genes are TRBV2 and TRBJ2-7, with TRBD2 matching over 13 bases. CDR1 SNHLY and CDR2 FYNNEI come from the germline V gene. The CDR3 runs to 16 residues. Unmatched junction bases numbered 9, after V lost 7 bases and J lost 3 bases. Here the CDR3 DNA reads TGTGCCAGCACCCGATGGACTAGCGGGAGTTACTACGAGCAGTACTTC. Residues: CASTRWTSGSYYEQYF.

This clonotype was counted at least ten times. This chain joins TRBV20-1 and TRBJ2-5, with TRBD1 as a possible D gene (5 bases). The CDR3 has 14 amino acids. Germline CDR1 DFQATT, CDR2 SNEGSKA (reference sequence). The V and J ends lost 3 bases and 6 bases respectively, with 17 bases between them. CDR3: CSARLSQASKTQYF. DNA for the CDR3: TGCAGTGCTAGGCTCTCACAGGCCTCCAAGACCCAGTACTTC.